These 18 T cell receptor beta chains originate from one sample sequenced in a study of vaccination effects on CD4 cells after COVID-19. Under the ViraFEST assay, PBMC were stimulated with viral peptide pools so that antigen-specific CD4+ T cells expanded. Sequencing was performed afterwards. When ten to eleven days of culture had elapsed, CD4+ T cells were isolated. Their cognate antigens are unknown. The table came from immunoSEQ multiplex PCR; TCRdb's copy has only in-frame clones and leaves some out. The sample lists roughly 61,000 clones; roughly 76% were seen once. This sample comprised CD4+ T cells from PBMCs cultured with HCoV-229E spike peptides, obtained before COVID-19 vaccination. Receptors were obtained from a human donor who received a COVID-19 vaccine.

The chain links TRBV14 to TRBJ2-2; no clear D gene. Trimming took 1 base from V and 9 from J, leaving 15 bases between them. Germline V CDR1 and CDR2: SGHDN, FVKESK. This CDR3 is built from 15 residues. The CDR3 is CASSQARGSGRELFF. The CDR3 DNA is TGTGCCAGCAGCCAAGCGCGAGGTTCTGGCAGGGAGCTGTTTTTT. The entire variable domain, with the rest obtained from reference TRBV14 and TRBJ2-2, is as follows: EAGVTQFPSHSVIEKGQTVTLRCDPISGHDNLYWYRRVMGKEIKFLLHFVKESKQDESGMPNNRFLAERTGGTYSTLKVQPAELEDSGVYFCASSQARGSGRELFFGEGSRLTVL.

The V call is TRBV5-1, the J call TRBJ2-3, with 8 bases fitting TRBD2. The CDR3 length is 19 residues. From germline, CDR1 is SGHRS and CDR2 YFSETQ. The V and J ends lost 0 bases and 4 bases, in that order; junction bases with no gene match: 16. The CDR3 DNA follows: TGCGCCAGCAGCTTGGGAGTACGGGGGGGAGATCTAAAGTCAGATACGCAGTATTTT. Protein product: CASSLGVRGGDLKSDTQYF.

The CDR3 loop reads CASSLDRATNEKLFF. CDR3 coding DNA: TGTGCCAGCAGTTTGGACAGGGCAACTAATGAAAAACTGTTTTTT. The genes are TRBV28 and TRBJ1-4, with 8 bases identical to TRBD1. Germline CDR1 reads MDHEN; CDR2 reads SYDVKM. This CDR3 contains 15 residues. V lost 3 bases, J lost 0 bases, and 0 bases stayed unmatched.

This chain connects TRBV7-3 to TRBJ2-5, with 9 bases identical to TRBD2. The germline gives CDR1 SGHTA, CDR2 FQGTGA. This CDR3 is 15 amino acids long. V lost 5 bases and J lost 5; bases outside the gene matches: 9. CDR3 sequence: CASSRGASGDETQYF. For the CDR3, the DNA is TGTGCCAGCAGCCGAGGGGCTAGCGGGGATGAGACCCAGTACTTC.

The genes are TRBV5-4 and TRBJ1-1, with D unclear. CDR1 is SGHNT, CDR2 YYREEE, per germline (reference sequence). V was pared by 0 bases and J by 2 bases, with 8 bases between. This CDR3 region has 14 residues. Written as DNA, the CDR3 is TGTGCCAGCAGCTTGGAGTTCAGCAACACTGAAGCTTTCTTT. Encoded protein: CASSLEFSNTEAFF.

This clone was seen a few times. The chain joins TRBV4-1 to TRBJ2-2; 10 nucleotides line up with TRBD2. Germline V gene data show CDR1 as MGHRA and CDR2 as YSYEKL. This CDR3 is built from 17 residues. V dropped 0 bases and J dropped 3; count of bases not matched to a gene: 4. The CDR3 DNA is TGCGCCAGCAGCCAAGATTCACTAGCGGGGCACACCGGGGAGCTGTTTTTT. As protein: CASSQDSLAGHTGELFF.

The chain recombines TRBV30 with TRBJ1-1; 11 bases fit TRBD1. Trimming took 4 bases from V and 11 from J; bases not matched to a gene: 9. CDR3 length: 13 amino acids. Germline CDR1 reads GTSNPN; CDR2 reads SVGIG (reference sequence). The CDR3, as DNA: TGTGCCTGGACGCCGGGACAGGGGGGAACGGCTTTCTTT. Protein product: CAWTPGQGGTAFF.

The rearrangement uses TRBV30 and TRBJ1-5; 8 nucleotides agree with TRBD1. The CDR3 totals 13 residues. V trimming: 5 bases; J trimming: 3 bases; junction bases outside the gene matches: 3. Germline lookup yields CDR1 GTSNPN and CDR2 SVGIG (reference sequence). The CDR3 bases are TGTGCCTGGTCAGGGGGCTTCAATCAGCCCCAGCATTTT. Amino acids: CAWSGGFNQPQHF.

The chain joins TRBV25-1 to TRBJ1-3; TRBD1 matches 8 bases. CDR1 is MGHDK, CDR2 SYGVNS, per germline. The CDR3 sequence is 15 residues long. The ends lost 3 bases at V and 0 bases at J; junction bases unmatched: 1. This chain's CDR3 is CASSDDRGSGNTIYF. The CDR3 nucleotides read TGTGCCAGCAGTGACGACAGGGGCTCTGGAAACACCATATATTTT.

The chain joins TRBV27 to TRBJ1-5; the D gene is possibly TRBD1 (5 bases). Trimming shortened V by 6 bases and J by 0 bases, and 15 bases separated the two germline ends. The germline CDR1 and CDR2 sequences are MNHEY and SMNVEV (reference sequence). The CDR3 is 16 residues long. The chain's CDR3 is CASRLLGGDSNQPQHF. In DNA, the CDR3 is TGTGCCAGCAGGCTTTTAGGAGGGGATAGCAATCAGCCCCAGCATTTT.

This chain joins TRBV4-1 and TRBJ1-5; tentatively, D is TRBD1 (6 bases). The CDR3 contains 17 residues. Germline lookup yields CDR1 MGHRA and CDR2 YSYEKL. Trimming removed 0 bases at V and 6 bases at J, with 18 bases between. As DNA, the CDR3 is TGCGCCAGCAGCCAAGAAGGGGCCCAGGGGTTCGGTCAGCCCCAGCATTTT. As protein: CASSQEGAQGFGQPQHF.

For the CDR3, the DNA is TGTGCCAGCAGCCAAGGAACTAGCGGACAAGAGACCCAGTACTTC. This encodes CASSQGTSGQETQYF. The rearrangement uses TRBV3-1 (or the pseudogene TRBV3-2) and TRBJ2-5, with 8 bases lining up with TRBD2. J gave up 2 bases and V 1 base, and 3 bases lay outside the gene matches. This CDR3 region has 15 residues. Per the germline V gene, CDR1 is LGHDT and CDR2 is YNNKEL (reference sequence).

The gene calls are TRBV9 and TRBJ1-5; D may be TRBD1 (5 bases). The CDR3 loop spans 15 amino acids. V was shortened by 0 bases and J by 4 bases, with 11 bases between the two germline ends. Germline CDR1 reads SGDLS; CDR2 reads YYNGEE. The CDR3 bases are TGTGCCAGCAGCGTAGGAGACAGCGTAAATCAGCCCCAGCATTTT. It encodes CASSVGDSVNQPQHF.

The rearrangement joins TRBV30 to TRBJ2-2, with D perhaps TRBD1 (5 bases). This CDR3 region has 13 residues. CDR1 GTSNPN and CDR2 SVGIG come from the germline V gene (reference sequence). Between the trimmed V and J ends, which lost 2 bases and 5 bases, there was a span of 9 bases. CDR3 nucleotide sequence: TGTGCCTGGAGTCCAGGGCGGACCGGGGAGCTGTTTTTT. It is translated as CAWSPGRTGELFF. Full variable domain (outside the CDR3, taken from reference TRBV30 and TRBJ2-2): SQTIHQWPATLVQPVGSPLSLECTVEGTSNPNLYWYRQAAGRGLQLLFYSVGIGQISSEVPQNLSASRPQDRQFILSSKKLLLSDSGFYLCAWSPGRTGELFFGEGSRLTVL.

This clone has more than one count but fewer than ten. This sequence joins TRBV5-1 and TRBJ1-1; tentative D call: TRBD1 (6 bases). V was pared by 4 bases and J by 5 bases, with 12 bases between. Germline CDR1 is SGHRS and CDR2 is YFSETQ. The CDR3 loop spans 13 amino acids. The CDR3 DNA reads TGCGCCAGCAGCCTCGATACAGGGACTGAAGCTTTCTTT. Its protein product is CASSLDTGTEAFF.

V and J are TRBV2 and TRBJ2-1; D is perhaps TRBD2 (5 bases). The CDR3 runs 15 residues. Germline V lookup: CDR1 SNHLY, CDR2 FYNNEI. V lost 7 bases and J 8 bases, leaving 21 bases between the germline ends. CDR3 sequence reads: CASTKGGEGIDEQFF. The CDR3 nucleotides are TGTGCCAGCACCAAAGGAGGTGAAGGGATCGATGAGCAGTTCTTC.

Only a few counts were recorded for this clone. The chain joins TRBV15 to TRBJ1-3; D unresolved. CDR1 and CDR2 (germline): LNHNV, YYDKDF (reference sequence). The CDR3 runs to 15 residues. V was pared by 0 bases and J by 2 bases, with 8 bases between. The CDR3 DNA reads TGTGCCACCAGCAGAGAGGGGTTTACTGGAAACACCATATATTTT. Protein product: CATSREGFTGNTIYF.

The chain uses TRBV6-4 and TRBJ2-2; D is ambiguous. CDR1 is MRHNA, CDR2 SNTAGT, per germline. This CDR3 has 14 amino acids. Trimming shortened V by 4 bases and J by 2 bases, and 8 bases separated the two germline ends. CDR3: CASSARGNTGELFF. The CDR3 DNA follows: TGTGCCAGCAGTGCGCGAGGAAACACCGGGGAGCTGTTTTTT.